The entry below gives a single T cell receptor (beta chain) sequence along with its context. The source of the sample is a study of blood T cell repertoires in COVID-19. About the research overall: The United States, Italy and Spain supplied acute and convalescent COVID-19 samples. Nucleic acid was either cDNA or gDNA, and it came from T cells, B-cell-depleted T cells, or PBMCs.

Sequencing used immunoSEQ multiplex PCR; TCRdb keeps in-frame clones, though not all of them. Here the sample spans about 95,000 clones, around 80% being singletons. The CDR3 sequence is 15 residues long. V shed 4 bases and J 2 bases; nucleotides not matched to a gene: 4. Germline V lookup: CDR1 SGDLS, CDR2 YYNGEE. This rearrangement joins TRBV9 to TRBJ2-2, with TRBD2 identical over 8 bases. This clonotype was sampled from a human donor in a cohort sampled during active COVID-19. The sequenced material came from peripheral blood. As DNA, the CDR3 is TGTGCCAGCAGCCCCCGGGAGGGAAACACCGGGGAGCTGTTTTTT. It codes for CASSPREGNTGELFF.